This passage covers 10 T cell receptor beta chains from one sample sequenced in a study of blood T cell repertoires in COVID-19 (TCRdb year 2020). Library preparation employed the immunoSEQ multiplex PCR assay. This is the immuneACCESS table as TCRdb keeps it, with only in-frame sequences that have V and J called. A part of the clones is gone; compared with another copy, unresolved V genes explain less than half, and the rest is unexplained. Here the sample has over 130,000 clones; around 90% occur a single time. Roughly 4.5% of the sample comes from the top ten. The sequenced material came from peripheral blood. The receptors shown here come from a woman in her sixties with active or convalescent COVID-19.

About this clone itself: The junction differs from germline at one of its ends, possibly a read error. The chain joins TRBV7-7 to TRBJ1-2; the D is unclear. The CDR3 is 13 residues long. Germline CDR1 SSHAT, CDR2 FNYEAQ (reference sequence). The CDR3 reads CASSDRKKYGYTF. CDR3 nucleotides: TGTGCTAGCAGCGATAGAAAGAAGTATGGCTACACCTTC. Full variable domain (remainder filled in from reference TRBV7-7 and TRBJ1-2): GAGVSQSPRYKVTKRGQDVTLRCDPISSHATLYWYQQALGQGPEFLTYFNYEAQPDKSGLPSDRFSAERPEGSISTLTIQRTEQRDSAMYRCASSDRKKYGYTFGSGTRLTVV.

The chain carries TRBV6-6 and TRBJ1-6; tentatively, D is TRBD1 (5 bases). Germline V gives CDR1 MNHNY, CDR2 SVGAGI (reference sequence). The CDR3 is made up of 14 amino acids. Trimming shortened V by 5 bases and J by 6 bases, and 11 bases separated the two germline ends. The CDR3 sequence: CASSRDLGNSPLHF. The CDR3, as DNA: TGTGCCAGCAGTCGGGACTTGGGTAATTCACCCCTCCACTTT.

The chain employs TRBV7-2 and TRBJ1-2; D might be TRBD1 (6 bases). The germline V gene encodes CDR1 SGHTA and CDR2 FQGNSA. CDR3 length: 14 residues. V was clipped by 5 bases and J by 8 bases, with 18 bases between them. The DNA of the CDR3 is TGTGCCAGCAGCCCCCTTACAGGGAGTCAAGGCTACACCTTC. Its translation is CASSPLTGSQGYTF.

This clone occurred once. The chain uses TRBV6-5 and TRBJ2-1; TRBD2 aligns across 13 bases. The germline V gene encodes CDR1 MNHEY and CDR2 SVGAGI. V lost 6 bases to trimming and J lost 7 bases; unmatched junction nucleotides: 6. The CDR3 is 15 residues long. CDR3 region: CASRPTSGGLNEQFF. CDR3 nucleotides: TGTGCCAGCAGGCCGACTAGCGGGGGGTTAAATGAGCAGTTCTTC.

V usage is TRBV7-9 and J usage is TRBJ1-4; 8 nucleotides align to TRBD1. The CDR3 loop spans 14 amino acids. The V and J ends lost 5 bases and 3 bases, in that order; junction bases with no gene match: 2. CDR1 is SEHNR and CDR2 is FQNEAQ in the germline V gene (reference sequence). CDR3 coding DNA: TGTGCCAGCAGCCGGACAGGGTCTAATGAAAAACTGTTTTTT. It is translated as CASSRTGSNEKLFF.

The chain combines TRBV2 with TRBJ1-1, with 8 bases that match TRBD1. J was trimmed by 5 bases and V by 7 bases; bases with no gene match: 12. The germline V gene has CDR1 SNHLY and CDR2 FYNNEI. The CDR3 extends over 15 amino acids. This CDR3 is CASKNTGGSGTEAFF. Here the CDR3 DNA reads TGTGCCAGCAAGAACACAGGGGGAAGTGGGACTGAAGCTTTCTTT.

Remarks on this clone: Compared with germline, one end of the junction differs, possibly owing to a read error. This chain joins TRBV7-7 and TRBJ2-1, with 10 positions matching TRBD2. The CDR3 sequence is 16 residues long. Per germline, CDR1 SSHAT and CDR2 FNYEAQ (reference sequence). CDR3 in amino acids: CASSAEVAGGLNEQFF. CDR3 sequence (DNA): TGTGCTAGCAGCGCCGAAGTAGCGGGGGGCCTTAATGAGCAGTTCTTC.

J is TRBJ1-5 and V is TRBV18; 9 bases are a match to TRBD1. The CDR3 length is 15 residues. Unmatched junction bases numbered 4, after V lost 4 bases and J lost 3 bases. The germline CDR1 and CDR2 sequences are KGHSH and LQKENI. The CDR3 loop is CASSRQGEDNQPQHF. The DNA for the CDR3 is TGTGCCAGCTCACGACAGGGGGAAGACAATCAGCCCCAGCATTTT.

The genes are TRBV6-5 and TRBJ2-2, with D hard to call. The germline V gene has CDR1 MNHEY and CDR2 SVGAGI. The V and J ends lost 1 base and 0 bases respectively, with 9 bases between them. The CDR3 has 16 amino acids. The DNA for the CDR3 is TGTGCCAGCAGTTACTTCTTAAGCCCGAACACCGGGGAGCTGTTTTTT. This gives the protein CASSYFLSPNTGELFF.

J is TRBJ2-7 and V is TRBV25-1, with D possibly matching TRBD2 (5 bases). This CDR3 contains 14 residues. Germline V gene lookup returns CDR1 MGHDK and CDR2 SYGVNS. Trimming removed 3 bases at V and 3 bases at J, with 12 bases between. CDR3 bases: TGTGCCAGCAGTGACGGGCTAACTAGCTACGAGCAGTACTTC. Its protein product is CASSDGLTSYEQYF.